These 23 T cell receptor beta chains share one sample of origin, sequenced in a study of CD8 T cells in ankylosing spondylitis. General study points: A TCR beta motif made of several highly homologous variants seemed typical of ankylosing spondylitis blood.

These TCRs' antigens remain unknown. TCRdb processed the 5' RACE reads anew with MiXCR; each CDR3 protein has one entry. The sample includes some 840,000 distinct CDR3 sequences, about 10% seen only once; the top ten take more than 0.5%. The specimen was blood, either unsorted or a sorted T cell fraction (not recorded which). Receptor source: a male donor with ankylosing spondylitis.

The rearrangement joins TRBV20-1 to TRBJ1-2; the match to TRBD1 covers 9 bases. Germline assignment: CDR1 DFQATT and CDR2 SNEGSKA (reference sequence). Trimming at V came to 3 bases and at J to 7 bases, leaving 3 bases not matched to a gene. The CDR3 runs to 12 residues. For the CDR3, the DNA is TGCAGTGCTAGCCGGACAGGGGCTGGCTACACCTTC. As protein: CSASRTGAGYTF.

The chain couples TRBV4-2 to TRBJ2-7; D possibly corresponds to TRBD1 (5 bases). The germline V and J ends were trimmed by 4 bases and 3 bases, with 16 bases remaining between them. This CDR3 region has 15 residues. CDR1 LGHNA and CDR2 YNFKEQ come from the germline V gene. As DNA, the CDR3 is TGTGCCAGCAGCCGTGGCGGACCAAGGGGCTACGAGCAGTACTTC. It yields the protein CASSRGGPRGYEQYF.

This clonotype turned up a few times. This chain links TRBV12-3 or TRBV12-4 with TRBJ2-4, with 10 positions matching TRBD1. This CDR3 is 14 amino acids long. Trimming cost V 5 bases and J 8 bases; bases outside gene matches: 6. CDR3 protein: CASSPGTGEDIQYF. CDR3 in DNA: TGTGCCAGCAGTCCCGGGACAGGGGAGGACATTCAGTACTTC.

This chain links TRBV28 with TRBJ2-4; D gene unclear. Trimming shortened V by 5 bases and J by 0 bases, and 20 bases separated the two germline ends. The V gene's germline CDR1 is MDHEN and CDR2 SYDVKM. This CDR3 spans 18 amino acids. CDR3 DNA: TGTGCCAGCAGTGGGCTCGGTAATCCTAAACTAGCCAAAAACATTCAGTACTTC. The encoded protein is CASSGLGNPKLAKNIQYF.

V gene TRBV7-2 combines with J gene TRBJ1-5, with D possibly TRBD1 on 6 matching bases. The CDR3 runs 15 residues. The germline V and J ends were trimmed by 2 bases and 4 bases, with 12 bases remaining between them. Germline CDR1 SGHTA, CDR2 FQGNSA. The CDR3 sequence: CASSLMGQRNQPQHF. As DNA, the CDR3 is TGTGCCAGCAGCTTAATGGGACAACGGAATCAGCCCCAGCATTTT.

The CDR3 coding sequence is TGCAGTGCTCAGGGCCGGGACAGGGTTTCGTACGAGCAGTACTTC. Protein product: CSAQGRDRVSYEQYF. The chain couples TRBV20-1 to TRBJ2-7; TRBD1 agrees at 9 bases. Germline assignment: CDR1 DFQATT and CDR2 SNEGSKA (reference sequence). The J segment lost 4 bases and the V segment lost 5 bases, leaving 12 bases of the junction unmatched. This CDR3 region has 15 residues.

This sequence joins TRBV7-2 and TRBJ2-7, with D maybe TRBD2 (6 bases). This CDR3 has 14 amino acids. V lost 3 bases to trimming and J lost 2 bases, with 11 bases between them. The germline V gene encodes CDR1 SGHTA and CDR2 FQGNSA. The DNA of the CDR3 is TGTGCCAGCAGCTTTCGCCGGGAGACCTACGAGCAGTACTTC. Protein: CASSFRRETYEQYF.

There are a few counts of this clonotype. The chain couples TRBV20-1 to TRBJ1-1; no clear D. Per the germline V gene, CDR1 is DFQATT and CDR2 is SNEGSKA (reference sequence). Trimming left V 3 bases short and J 1 base short, with 9 bases between. This CDR3 has 13 amino acids. CDR3 loop: CSASPRWNTEAFF. For the CDR3, the DNA is TGCAGTGCTAGTCCCAGGTGGAACACTGAAGCTTTCTTT.

Many counts were recorded for this clonotype. This chain connects TRBV6-1 to TRBJ2-7; 9 bases are a match to TRBD2. Germline CDR1 MNHNS, CDR2 SASEGT. The CDR3 totals 15 residues. The V segment lost 6 bases and the J segment 1 base; nucleotides outside the gene matches: 7. The CDR3 coding sequence is TGTGCCAGCAGCCGGGGAGCGGGAGGTTCCTACGAGCAGTACTTC. This codes for CASSRGAGGSYEQYF.

As concerns this clonotype: Relative to the germline gene, one junction end is altered; a read error may explain this. This chain connects TRBV12-3 or TRBV12-4 to TRBJ2-7, with D perhaps matching TRBD2 (6 bases). The CDR3 extends over 14 amino acids. DNA for the CDR3: TGTGCCAGCAGTTTAGAGGAGGGTTCCTACGGGCAGTACTTC. The encoded protein is CASSLEEGSYGQYF.

The V and J genes are TRBV28 and TRBJ2-7; no clear D. This CDR3 contains 12 residues. The V and J ends lost 6 bases and 7 bases respectively, with 13 bases between them. Germline V gene sequence: CDR1 MDHEN, CDR2 SYDVKM. CDR3 in DNA: TGTGCCAGCAGCCCCGGGTCTACAGAGCAGTACTTC. Its protein product is CASSPGSTEQYF.

The chain uses TRBV3-1 and TRBJ2-7; TRBD1 might be the D (6 bases). Germline CDR1 is LGHDT and CDR2 is YNNKEL (reference sequence). The CDR3 loop spans 14 amino acids. Trimming pared 1 base from V and 7 bases from J, leaving 14 bases between. The CDR3 region has the DNA TGTGCCAGCAGCCAAGGGGCACAGGGTCGAGAGCAGTACTTC. Amino acids: CASSQGAQGREQYF.

In its sample, this clonotype was seen a few times. The final CDR3 position lacks the conserved phenylalanine or tryptophan, pointing to a likely read error. Because the CDR3's place on the DNA is in doubt, the DNA is left out and the CDR3 is given as listed by TCRdb. This chain joins TRBV27 and TRBJ1-1; TRBD1 is the table's D call and was not checked against the DNA. Germline assignment: CDR1 MNHEY and CDR2 SMNVEV (reference sequence). The CDR3 sequence runs 8 residues, both termini included. The CDR3 sequence is CASNTGVI.

This clonotype was seen ten or more times. CDR3 in DNA: TGTGCCATCAGTAGGGACCTTAGCAATCAGCCCCAGCATTTT. Translated, it gives CAISRDLSNQPQHF. The rearrangement joins TRBV10-3 to TRBJ1-5, with D possibly TRBD1 on 5 matching bases. The V gene lost 5 bases and the J gene lost 0 bases, with 8 bases spanning the gap. Germline assignment: CDR1 ENHRY and CDR2 SYGVKD. CDR3 length equals 14 residues.

The table lists this clonotype with a few counts. The genes are TRBV25-1 and TRBJ2-5; possible D gene TRBD1, 6 bases. Germline V lookup: CDR1 MGHDK, CDR2 SYGVNS. CDR3 size: 16 residues. V was pared by 4 bases and J by 7 bases, with 22 bases between. In DNA form, the CDR3 reads TGTGCCAGCAGTGCCCGCTCGGGGCAGGGGATTGGGACCCAGTACTTC. It yields the protein CASSARSGQGIGTQYF.

The chain couples TRBV10-2 to TRBJ1-5; D unclear. The CDR3 is 16 amino acids. CDR1 is WSHSY and CDR2 is SAAADI in the germline V gene. V lost 5 bases and J lost 0, with 14 bases in between. The CDR3 spells CASSPRNYISNQPQHF. In nucleotides, the CDR3 is TGCGCCAGCAGTCCCAGAAACTACATTAGCAATCAGCCCCAGCATTTT.

The chain recombines TRBV20-1 with TRBJ2-7; a weak D match, TRBD2 (5 bases). This CDR3 comprises 15 residues. Looked up from germline, CDR1 is DFQATT and CDR2 is SNEGSKA (reference sequence). Between the trimmed V and J ends, which lost 3 bases and 5 bases, there was a span of 20 bases. CDR3 bases: TGCAGTGCTAGTGGTTTTCTGGCGGTGCGGGACGAGCAGTACTTC. Translating it yields CSASGFLAVRDEQYF.

This clonotype occurred a few times. The J gene is TRBJ1-3, the V gene TRBV4-1; D is unclear. The germline V gene encodes CDR1 MGHRA and CDR2 YSYEKL. The CDR3 spans 15 residues. Trimming took 0 bases from V and 4 from J, leaving 10 bases between them. The CDR3 protein is CASSQDILGGNTIYF. As DNA, the CDR3 is TGCGCCAGCAGCCAAGATATCCTCGGAGGAAACACCATATATTTT.

V is TRBV4-3 and J is TRBJ2-1; D gene ambiguous. This CDR3 spans 13 amino acids. V was clipped by 1 base and J by 9 bases, with 10 bases between them. Germline values: CDR1 LGHNA, CDR2 YSLEER. The CDR3 DNA is TGCGCCAGCAGCCAAGCCCCATTCTTTGAGCAGTTCTTC. Translation gives CASSQAPFFEQFF.

This clonotype has at least ten counts. This sequence joins TRBV25-1 and TRBJ1-1; D gene unclear. Germline V lookup: CDR1 MGHDK, CDR2 SYGVNS. The CDR3 covers 15 residues. V was clipped by 1 base and J by 1 base, with 10 bases between them. CDR3 DNA sequence: TGTGCCAGCAGTGAATCACGGGGTACGAACACTGAAGCTTTCTTT. Translation gives CASSESRGTNTEAFF.

This clonotype was counted a few times. The rearrangement joins TRBV6-5 to TRBJ2-5; unclear D gene. The CDR3 has 13 amino acids. Germline V gene sequence: CDR1 MNHEY, CDR2 SVGAGI. Trimming stripped 2 bases from V and 5 bases from J, with 9 bases between. DNA of the CDR3: TGTGCCAGCAGTTACCGGGCCACGGAGACCCAGTACTTC. It is translated as CASSYRATETQYF.

This clonotype was observed many times. V and J are TRBV10-3 and TRBJ1-5; D may be TRBD1 (6 bases). Germline CDR1 and CDR2: ENHRY and SYGVKD. This CDR3 has 14 amino acids. Trimming left V 4 bases short and J 2 bases short, with 9 bases between. The CDR3 here is CAISGGRGNQPQHF. In nucleotides, the CDR3 is TGTGCCATCAGTGGGGGGCGAGGCAATCAGCCCCAGCATTTT.

This clonotype has only a few counts. The chain joins TRBV7-2 to TRBJ2-3, with a tentative D call TRBD2 (5 bases). Per the germline V gene, CDR1 is SGHTA and CDR2 is FQGNSA. The CDR3 is 14 residues long. Trimming removed 4 bases from V and 3 bases from J, with 11 bases in between. CDR3 DNA sequence: TGTGCCAGCAGCTACGCCCGCGGGACAGATACGCAGTATTTT. This gives the protein CASSYARGTDTQYF. Full variable domain (outside the CDR3, taken from reference TRBV7-2 and TRBJ2-3): GAGVSQSPSNKVTEKGKDVELRCDPISGHTALYWYRQSLGQGLEFLIYFQGNSAPDKSGLPSDRFSAERTGGSVSTLTIQRTQQEDSAVYLCASSYARGTDTQYFGPGTRLTVL.